Presented here are 12 T cell receptor beta chains from one specimen sequenced in a study of response to subunit inactivated influenza vaccine. A single record per CDR3 protein comes from TCRdb applying MiXCR to the RT-PCR reads. The data contain 600,000 to 850,000 distinct CDR3 sequences, around 15% of them singletons. The material sequenced was PBMCs from blood, taken 14 to 15 days before vaccination. These receptors originate from a man aged 45-65 years who received an inactivated influenza vaccine.

As regards this clonotype: A much larger clone sits a single nucleotide away, making a read error possible. The rearrangement uses TRBV5-1 and TRBJ1-6; TRBD1 might be the D (6 bases). CDR1 and CDR2 (germline): SGHRS, YFSETQ. The CDR3 consists of 15 residues. The CDR3 nucleotides are TGCGCCAGCAGCTTAAGGACAGCCGAGAATTCACCCCTCCCCTTT. As protein: CASSLRTAENSPLPF. Combining the CDR3 with reference TRBV5-1 and TRBJ1-6 gives the whole variable domain KAGVTQTPRYLIKTRGQQVTLSCSPISGHRSVSWYQQTPGQGLQFLFEYFSETQRNKGNFPGRFSGRQFSNSRSEMNVSTLELGDSALYLCASSLRTAENSPLPFGNGTRLTVT.

In this sample, this clonotype turned up a few times. The chain recombines TRBV7-2 with TRBJ2-7; 11 bases map to TRBD2. CDR1 is SGHTA, CDR2 FQGNSA, per germline. The CDR3 has 16 residues. V was pared by 5 bases and J by 4 bases, with 10 bases of the junction left unmatched. CDR3 DNA sequence: TGTGCCAGCAGCCTTCAATCTAGCGGGAGGATTTACGAGCAGTACTTC. Protein sequence: CASSLQSSGRIYEQYF.

DNA for the CDR3: TGTGCCAGCAGTTCACCAGGGGCGCCCACAGATACGCAGTATTTT. Translating it yields CASSSPGAPTDTQYF. The rearrangement links TRBV12-3 or TRBV12-4 to TRBJ2-3, with D possibly being TRBD1 (6 bases). CDR3 length: 15 residues. With 4 bases removed from V and 2 bases from J, the gap between germline ends came to 13 bases.

This clonotype appeared many times. The chain has TRBV7-2 and TRBJ1-6; 10 bases fit TRBD1. V was pared by 1 base and J by 8 bases, with 2 bases of the junction left unmatched. The germline V gene has CDR1 SGHTA and CDR2 FQGNSA. The CDR3 totals 15 residues. The CDR3 DNA reads as TGTGCCAGCAGCTTAGTTGGGACAGGGGATTCACCCCTCCACTTT. It specifies CASSLVGTGDSPLHF. Drawing the rest from reference TRBV7-2 and TRBJ1-6, the complete variable domain is GAGVSQSPSNKVTEKGKDVELRCDPISGHTALYWYRQSLGQGLEFLIYFQGNSAPDKSGLPSDRFSAERTGGSVSTLTIQRTQQEDSAVYLCASSLVGTGDSPLHFGNGTRLTVT.

This clonotype was observed a few times. This rearrangement joins TRBV12-3 or TRBV12-4 to TRBJ2-3; 8 bases line up with TRBD2. This CDR3 comprises 15 residues. The junction had 13 bases not matched to a gene; V was cut back by 6 bases and J by 8 bases. In DNA form, the CDR3 reads TGTGCCAGCAGATCCTCGGGGACTAGAGAACGTACGCAGTATTTT. It encodes CASRSSGTRERTQYF.

This clonotype was found a few times. The chain joins TRBV12-3 or TRBV12-4 to TRBJ1-6; D is ambiguous. The V gene lost 3 bases and the J gene lost 10 bases, with 10 bases spanning the gap. The CDR3 spans 13 residues. The CDR3 DNA reads TGTGCCAGCAGTTTGACCCCGGACTCACCCCTCCACTTT. This translates into CASSLTPDSPLHF.

The chain combines TRBV5-5 with TRBJ2-5; no firm D call. The CDR3 totals 15 residues. CDR1 SGHKS and CDR2 YYEKEE come from the germline V gene (reference sequence). Trimming took off 4 bases at V and 1 base at J, with 14 bases between the two ends. The CDR3 DNA reads as TGTGCCAGCAGCCGTCCAAGTGCGACCCAAGAGACCCAGTACTTC. Its protein product is CASSRPSATQETQYF.

The rearrangement uses TRBV5-1 and TRBJ1-1; unclear D gene. Trimming left V 4 bases short and J 3 bases short, with 19 bases between. CDR1 is SGHRS, CDR2 YFSETQ, per germline. There are 16 residues in the CDR3. The CDR3 DNA follows: TGCGCCAGCAGCCCATCATCGGCCAGGAGGCACACTGAAGCTTTCTTT. This sequence encodes CASSPSSARRHTEAFF.

The chain links TRBV10-3 to TRBJ2-3; D is tentatively TRBD1 or TRBD2 (5 bases each). The germline V gene encodes CDR1 ENHRY and CDR2 SYGVKD. CDR3 size: 13 residues. Trimming shortened V by 8 bases and J by 6 bases, and 15 bases separated the two germline ends. In DNA, the CDR3 is TGTGCCATCTCGGGACCTCCTCAGGATACGCAGTATTTT. Residues: CAISGPPQDTQYF.

The rearrangement uses TRBV4-2 and TRBJ1-1; D possibly corresponds to TRBD1 (5 bases). CDR3 length: 12 amino acids. Trimming took off 4 bases at V and 9 bases at J, with 12 bases between the two ends. CDR1 is LGHNA and CDR2 is YNFKEQ in the germline V gene. CDR3 region: CASSRSGTKAFF. CDR3 sequence (DNA): TGTGCCAGCAGCCGGTCCGGGACCAAAGCTTTCTTT.

The sample holds many counts of this clonotype. The rearrangement uses TRBV14 and TRBJ2-1; no clear D gene. The CDR3 is made up of 14 amino acids. Germline loops: CDR1 SGHDN, CDR2 FVKESK. V gave up 4 bases and J gave up 0 bases, with 7 bases separating them. The CDR3 protein is CASSPQISYNEQFF. The CDR3 nucleotides read TGTGCCAGCAGCCCACAGATCTCCTACAATGAGCAGTTCTTC. Full variable domain (missing parts from reference TRBV14 and TRBJ2-1): EAGVTQFPSHSVIEKGQTVTLRCDPISGHDNLYWYRRVMGKEIKFLLHFVKESKQDESGMPNNRFLAERTGGTYSTLKVQPAELEDSGVYFCASSPQISYNEQFFGPGTRLTVL.

In its sample, this clonotype was seen a few times. The CDR3 DNA sequence: TGTGCCAGCAGCGTGGGTCACTCCTACGAGCAGTACTTC. Its translation: CASSVGHSYEQYF. This chain uses TRBV14 with TRBJ2-7; D is uncertain. Trimming shortened V by 5 bases and J by 0 bases, and 8 bases separated the two germline ends. The CDR3 runs 13 residues. The V gene's germline CDR1 is SGHDN and CDR2 FVKESK. The variable domain in full, with the rest retrieved from reference TRBV14 and TRBJ2-7, is EAGVTQFPSHSVIEKGQTVTLRCDPISGHDNLYWYRRVMGKEIKFLLHFVKESKQDESGMPNNRFLAERTGGTYSTLKVQPAELEDSGVYFCASSVGHSYEQYFGPGTRLTVT.